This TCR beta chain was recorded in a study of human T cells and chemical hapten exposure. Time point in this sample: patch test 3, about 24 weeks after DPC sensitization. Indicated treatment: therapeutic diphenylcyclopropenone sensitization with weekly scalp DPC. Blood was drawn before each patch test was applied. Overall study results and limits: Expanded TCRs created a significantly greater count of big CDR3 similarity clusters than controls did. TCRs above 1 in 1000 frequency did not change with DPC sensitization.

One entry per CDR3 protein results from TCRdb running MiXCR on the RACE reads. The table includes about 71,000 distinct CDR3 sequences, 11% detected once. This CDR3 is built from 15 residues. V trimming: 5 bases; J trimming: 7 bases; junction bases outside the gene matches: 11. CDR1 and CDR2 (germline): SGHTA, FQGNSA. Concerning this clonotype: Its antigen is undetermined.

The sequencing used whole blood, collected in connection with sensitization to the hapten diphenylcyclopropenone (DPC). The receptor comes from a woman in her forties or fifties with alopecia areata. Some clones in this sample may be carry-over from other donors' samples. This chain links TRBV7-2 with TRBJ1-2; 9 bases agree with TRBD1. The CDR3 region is CASSPQTGGFFGYTF. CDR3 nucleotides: TGTGCCAGCAGCCCCCAGACAGGGGGGTTTTTTGGCTACACCTTC.